The sequence of this T cell receptor beta chain was determined in a study of shared clonotypes between healthy human individuals. Overall study findings and caveats: Naive subsets typically showed greater estimated richness than memory subsets. What rarefaction showed was incomplete sorted-subset sequencing despite large depth.

The method was immunoSEQ multiplex PCR; TCRdb's version includes in-frame clones alone and lacks a portion of them. The repertoire holds fewer than 850,000 clones, with approximately 96% as singletons. Trimming stripped 6 bases from V and 0 bases from J, with 15 bases between. CDR1 and CDR2 from the germline V gene are SNHLY and FYNNEI. The CDR3 extends over 16 amino acids. CD45RO negativity and positive selection for CCR7 defined naive CD8 cells, a population that excluded terminally differentiated effector memory CD45RA+ cells. About this clone itself: Its antigen is undetermined.

V usage is TRBV2 and J usage is TRBJ1-5, with D uncertain. The sequence derives from a man under 40 in good health. The sequenced material came from naive CD8+ T cells sorted from blood. The CDR3 spells CASRGGGVISNQPQHF. For the CDR3, the DNA is TGTGCCAGCAGGGGCGGAGGAGTCATTAGCAATCAGCCCCAGCATTTT.